The table lists the clone carrying this TCR beta chain with a few counts. What it recognizes is unknown. V lost 6 bases to trimming and J lost 7 bases; unmatched junction nucleotides: 8. This CDR3 has 14 amino acids. Germline V lookup: CDR1 KGHSH, CDR2 LQKENI. This record comes from a study of blood T cells in healthy people across ages. Study-level results: Roughly linearly, TCR beta diversity per million T cells fell as age increased. There were more naive CD4+ cells and higher diversity in long-lived donors than in aged donors.

Every sample yielded at least 6 million isolated PBMCs. A second 7 to 11 cycle PCR used barcoded and J-beta primers. MiXCR was run by TCRdb on the 5' RACE reads, yielding one entry per CDR3 protein. The sample yields 700,000 to 1,000,000 distinct CDR3 sequences, under 45% seen once. The sequence was obtained from a man in his sixties in good health. The chain combines TRBV18 with TRBJ2-1, with 8 bases matching TRBD2. Input material: blood. The CDR3 sequence is CASSSPGGLNEQFF. In DNA form, the CDR3 reads TGTGCCAGCTCTTCGCCGGGGGGGCTAAATGAGCAGTTCTTC.